This TCR beta chain was obtained from a study of blood T cell repertoires in COVID-19. Turning to the study itself: Spain, Italy and the United States supplied samples that represented acute and convalescent COVID-19. PBMCs, B-cell-depleted T cells, or T cells were the source of the cDNA or gDNA that made up the material.

Germline assignment: CDR1 LNHDA and CDR2 SQIVND (reference sequence). This CDR3 has 21 residues. The junction had 24 bases not matched to a gene; V was cut back by 3 bases and J by 5 bases. Source study methods: Scientists estimated how many nucleated cells there were by amplifying reference gene primers. Sequencing used immunoSEQ multiplex PCR; TCRdb keeps in-frame clones, though not all of them. D and trimming come from the DNA, and the V and J calls and clone size come from that table. The sample includes approximately 150,000 clones, approximately 83% seen only once; the top ten take around 1.4%.

This sequence originates from a human donor in a cohort sampled during active COVID-19. The specimen sequenced was peripheral blood. The chain uses TRBV19 and TRBJ2-7, with TRBD2 identical over 11 bases. CDR3: CASSIFLGLAAAYDSPNEQYF. CDR3 DNA: TGTGCCAGTAGTATCTTTCTGGGACTAGCGGCCGCATATGACTCTCCTAACGAGCAGTACTTC.